This TCR beta chain stems from a study of metastatic and nonmetastatic thyroid tumors. Study information: Repertoire data that came from the blood and tumor or nodule tissue of malignant and benign thyroid patients were compared.

TCRdb called clones again from the PCR reads with MiXCR. The table includes some 6,300 clones, roughly a third detected once. Thyroid surgery took place with no prior treatment in any patient. Germline lookup yields CDR1 SNHLY and CDR2 FYNNEI. The CDR3 runs to 14 residues. V shed 7 bases, J shed 3 bases, and the junction held 9 bases outside the gene matches. The specimen was adjacent normal tissue. The rearrangement joins TRBV2 to TRBJ2-7; the match to TRBD1 covers 7 bases. This clonotype originated in a female donor with papillary thyroid cancer or a benign thyroid nodule (not recorded which). Some clones in this sample may be carry-over from other donors' samples. The CDR3 DNA is TGTGCCAGCACCAAAAGGACAGGACTCTACGAGCAGTACTTC. It is translated as CASTKRTGLYEQYF.